This TCR beta chain was identified in a study of T cell repertoires in cytomegalovirus infection. This clonotype has just a few counts. TCRdb fed the reads into MiXCR, producing one record per CDR3 protein. The sample carries approximately 290,000 distinct CDR3 sequences, roughly a quarter recorded once. The receptor comes from a human donor in good health (CMV status not recorded). Some clones in this sample may be carry-over from other donors' samples. Sequencing was done on a sample of PBMCs.

The CDR3 coding sequence is TGTGCCAGCAAAGAGACCGGTAGCTCCTACGAGCAGTACTTC. This translates into CASKETGSSYEQYF. The chain is built from TRBV7-3 and TRBJ2-7; D gene uncertain. The V gene lost 7 bases and the J gene lost 0 bases, with 13 bases spanning the gap. CDR1 SGHTA and CDR2 FQGTGA come from the germline V gene. The CDR3 is 14 amino acids.